These 23 T cell receptor beta chains came from one sample sequenced in a study of CD8 T cells in ankylosing spondylitis. TCRdb reprocessed the 5' RACE reads via MiXCR and lists one record per CDR3 protein. The sample shows roughly 230,000 distinct CDR3 sequences, 15% to 20% of them seen only once. Sequenced material: blood, either unsorted or a sorted T cell fraction (not recorded which). The receptors derive from a male donor with ankylosing spondylitis or in good health (not recorded which).

This clonotype turned up a few times. The rearrangement links TRBV28 to TRBJ1-1; D not resolved. Per germline, CDR1 MDHEN and CDR2 SYDVKM. The CDR3 consists of 13 residues. The V end lost 4 bases, the J end lost 3 bases, and 9 bases lay between the germline ends. CDR3 amino acids: CASSSPMDTEAFF. The CDR3 nucleotides are TGTGCCAGCAGTTCCCCTATGGACACTGAAGCTTTCTTT.

This clonotype was found a few times. The rearrangement joins TRBV3-1 to TRBJ2-3; D unclear. The V gene lost 5 bases and the J gene lost 6 bases, with 12 bases spanning the gap. Germline CDR1 is LGHDT and CDR2 is YNNKEL (reference sequence). This CDR3 is 13 amino acids long. The CDR3 DNA follows: TGTGCCAGCAGCTCTCGCATGGCGGATACGCAGTATTTT. This gives the protein CASSSRMADTQYF.

V and J are TRBV4-1 and TRBJ2-1; 9 bases map to TRBD2. This CDR3 has 17 amino acids. The V gene's germline CDR1 is MGHRA and CDR2 YSYEKL. V lost 4 bases to trimming and J lost 8 bases; unmatched junction nucleotides: 15. CDR3 sequence: CASSPTIFSGRSYEQFF. CDR3 coding DNA: TGCGCCAGCAGCCCAACAATCTTTAGCGGGAGAAGTTATGAGCAGTTCTTC.

This clonotype was observed a handful of times. The gene calls are TRBV6-2 or TRBV6-3 and TRBJ1-3, with unresolved D. Trimming took off 0 bases at V and 0 bases at J, with 15 bases between the two ends. Looked up from germline, CDR1 is MNHEY and CDR2 is SVGEGT. The CDR3 length is 18 residues. CDR3 coding DNA: TGTGCCAGCAGTTACTCGATCGCGGCAGCCGGCTCTGGAAACACCATATATTTT. Protein: CASSYSIAAAGSGNTIYF.

Ten or more counts support this clonotype. This chain joins TRBV4-1 and TRBJ2-2, with TRBD2 identical over 7 bases. Unmatched junction bases numbered 2, after V lost 1 base and J lost 0 bases. From germline, CDR1 is MGHRA and CDR2 YSYEKL. The CDR3 covers 16 residues. CDR3 sequence reads: CASSQVTSSNTGELFF. CDR3 DNA: TGCGCCAGCAGCCAAGTGACTAGCTCGAACACCGGGGAGCTGTTTTTT.

This clonotype was counted a few times. The rearrangement joins TRBV29-1 to TRBJ2-7, with TRBD1 identical over 8 bases. The trim removed 2 bases at V and 2 bases at J, leaving 5 bases unmatched. Germline CDR1 SQVTM, CDR2 ANQGSEA. CDR3 length equals 14 residues. The CDR3 loop reads CSVESGQGAYEQYF. The CDR3 DNA reads TGCAGCGTTGAATCTGGACAGGGTGCCTACGAGCAGTACTTC.

The V gene is TRBV12-3 or TRBV12-4, the J gene TRBJ2-5; D might be TRBD1 (6 bases). The length of the CDR3 is 18 residues. V dropped 5 bases and J dropped 2 bases, with 24 bases sitting between them. This CDR3 reads CASSTFFTQGRQQETQYF. The CDR3 DNA is TGTGCCAGCAGTACCTTCTTTACACAGGGTCGGCAACAAGAGACCCAGTACTTC.

This clonotype turned up a few times. The rearrangement uses TRBV7-9 and TRBJ2-4; D remains ambiguous. The CDR3 loop spans 16 amino acids. CDR1 is SEHNR and CDR2 is FQNEAQ in the germline V gene (reference sequence). With 5 bases removed from V and 0 bases from J, the gap between germline ends came to 14 bases. The CDR3 DNA reads TGTGCCAGCAGCCTGAGACACGCGACAGCCAAAAACATTCAGTACTTC. Protein product: CASSLRHATAKNIQYF.

This clonotype was found many times. The V call is TRBV27, the J call TRBJ2-7, with a tentative D call TRBD1 (5 bases). V dropped 5 bases and J dropped 2 bases, with 10 bases sitting between them. This CDR3 contains 13 residues. The V gene's germline CDR1 is MNHEY and CDR2 SMNVEV (reference sequence). CDR3 protein: CASSLQGAYEQYF. Written as DNA, the CDR3 is TGTGCCAGCAGTCTTCAGGGCGCCTACGAGCAGTACTTC.

This clonotype has just a few counts. The chain has TRBV6-1 and TRBJ1-2, with 7 bases identical to TRBD1. CDR1 and CDR2 (germline): MNHNS, SASEGT. V shed 6 bases and J 8 bases; nucleotides not matched to a gene: 9. The CDR3 contains 13 residues. The chain's CDR3 is CASSPGGVWGYTF. DNA for the CDR3: TGTGCCAGCAGCCCAGGGGGAGTCTGGGGCTACACCTTC.

This clonotype was recorded once. The gene calls are TRBV10-3 and TRBJ1-4, with 8 bases aligning to TRBD1. Germline V lookup: CDR1 ENHRY, CDR2 SYGVKD. The CDR3 is 13 amino acids. Losses at the gene ends were 8 bases for V and 7 bases for J; bases not matched to a gene: 6. In DNA, the CDR3 is TGTGCCATCTTGGACAGGGTCGGTGAAAAACTGTTTTTT. This codes for CAILDRVGEKLFF.

This clonotype was observed at least ten times. The chain recombines TRBV13 with TRBJ1-4; perhaps TRBD1 as D (5 bases). Germline V gene lookup returns CDR1 PRHDT and CDR2 FYEKMQ (reference sequence). The CDR3 contains 14 residues. V dropped 3 bases and J dropped 6 bases, with 11 bases sitting between them. The CDR3 nucleotides are TGTGCCAGCAGCTTTGACTTGGGGCATGAAAAACTGTTTTTT. This gives the protein CASSFDLGHEKLFF.

CDR3 nucleotide sequence: TGTGCCAGCAGCGTAATCGGGAGCTCCTACAATGAGCAGTTCTTC. It encodes CASSVIGSSYNEQFF. The V gene is TRBV9, the J gene TRBJ2-1; D perhaps matches TRBD2 (6 bases). This CDR3 spans 15 amino acids. Germline loops: CDR1 SGDLS, CDR2 YYNGEE. The V and J ends lost 1 base and 0 bases respectively, with 8 bases between them.

At least ten counts were recorded for this clonotype. This rearrangement joins TRBV15 to TRBJ2-1; D unclear. The CDR3 loop spans 14 amino acids. CDR1 LNHNV and CDR2 YYDKDF come from the germline V gene (reference sequence). Trimming left V 3 bases short and J 5 bases short, with 11 bases between. The CDR3 loop is CATSSKHQNNEQFF. The CDR3 nucleotides read TGTGCCACCAGCAGCAAGCACCAAAACAATGAGCAGTTCTTC.

CDR3 DNA sequence: TGTGCCAGCAGCTTCCCGACGACTGCGGGACTAGCGGGAGCCCCTAGCACAGATACGCAGTATTTT. Protein: CASSFPTTAGLAGAPSTDTQYF. J is TRBJ2-3 and V is TRBV5-8; the match to TRBD2 covers 14 bases. Germline V gives CDR1 SGHTS, CDR2 YDEGEE. The length of the CDR3 is 22 residues. Trimming at V came to 2 bases and at J to 0 bases, leaving 17 bases not matched to a gene.

V is TRBV6-1 and J is TRBJ2-5, with 9 nucleotides matching TRBD1. V shed 4 bases and J 4 bases; nucleotides not matched to a gene: 10. The germline V gene encodes CDR1 MNHNS and CDR2 SASEGT. This CDR3 comprises 16 residues. The CDR3 is CASSGGTGRSGETQYF. The CDR3 region has the DNA TGTGCCAGCAGTGGGGGGACAGGGAGGTCTGGAGAGACCCAGTACTTC.

This clonotype turned up a few times. This chain joins TRBV29-1 and TRBJ2-5, with D possibly being TRBD1 (6 bases). CDR1 and CDR2 (germline): SQVTM, ANQGSEA. Trimming took 3 bases from V and 5 from J, leaving 13 bases between them. The CDR3 covers 13 residues. The CDR3 sequence is CSVDKGDTETQYF. The DNA for the CDR3 is TGCAGCGTTGACAAGGGGGATACGGAGACCCAGTACTTC. Drawing the rest from reference TRBV29-1 and TRBJ2-5, the complete variable domain is SAVISQKPSRDICQRGTSLTIQCQVDSQVTMMFWYRQQPGQSLTLIATANQGSEATYESGFVIDKFPISRPNLTFSTLTVSNMSPEDSSIYLCSVDKGDTETQYFGPGTRLLVL.

A few counts support this clonotype. The rearrangement joins TRBV11-2 to TRBJ2-2; 11 bases line up with TRBD2. Trimming took 6 bases from V and 3 from J; bases not matched to a gene: 9. CDR3 length equals 17 residues. CDR1 and CDR2 from the germline V gene are SGHAT and FQNNGV. In nucleotides, the CDR3 is TGTGCCAGCAGACCCGGGACTAGCGGCATCGACACCGGGGAGCTGTTTTTT. Protein: CASRPGTSGIDTGELFF.

The V call is TRBV19, the J call TRBJ2-2, with TRBD1 matching 7 bases. The CDR3 loop spans 17 amino acids. From germline, CDR1 is LNHDA and CDR2 SQIVND (reference sequence). V was pared by 4 bases and J by 4 bases, with 12 bases of the junction left unmatched. CDR3 loop: CASSSKGAGRITGELFF. The CDR3 bases are TGTGCCAGTAGTAGCAAGGGGGCCGGGCGGATCACCGGGGAGCTGTTTTTT.

This clonotype was recorded only once. The V and J genes are TRBV29-1 and TRBJ2-3, with 8 bases identical to TRBD1. There are 13 residues in the CDR3. Germline assignment: CDR1 SQVTM and CDR2 ANQGSEA. The CDR3 nucleotides are TGCATCGGTGGACAGGGAGGAACAGATACGCAGTATTTT. This sequence encodes CIGGQGGTDTQYF.

The V gene is TRBV15, the J gene TRBJ2-7; D remains unclear. V gave up 6 bases and J gave up 3 bases, with 15 bases separating them. This CDR3 is built from 14 residues. Looked up from germline, CDR1 is LNHNV and CDR2 is YYDKDF (reference sequence). The CDR3 nucleotides read TGTGCCACCAGATTTCCAACGAATAGCTACGAGCAGTACTTC. Translating it yields CATRFPTNSYEQYF.

The J gene is TRBJ2-7, the V gene TRBV13, with 9 bases fitting TRBD1. Trimming took 5 bases from V and 3 from J; bases not matched to a gene: 8. CDR1 is PRHDT, CDR2 FYEKMQ, per germline (reference sequence). This CDR3 has 15 amino acids. The CDR3, as DNA: TGTGCCAGCAGCGATACCGGGACAGGGTACTACGAGCAGTACTTC. Its protein product is CASSDTGTGYYEQYF.

This clonotype has only a few counts. The chain joins TRBV27 to TRBJ2-5; 7 bases map to TRBD2. The junction had 7 bases not matched to a gene; V was cut back by 5 bases and J by 1 base. This CDR3 contains 15 residues. Germline V lookup: CDR1 MNHEY, CDR2 SMNVEV (reference sequence). The CDR3 here is CASSPMSGTQETQYF. In DNA form, the CDR3 reads TGTGCCAGCAGTCCGATGAGCGGGACCCAAGAGACCCAGTACTTC.